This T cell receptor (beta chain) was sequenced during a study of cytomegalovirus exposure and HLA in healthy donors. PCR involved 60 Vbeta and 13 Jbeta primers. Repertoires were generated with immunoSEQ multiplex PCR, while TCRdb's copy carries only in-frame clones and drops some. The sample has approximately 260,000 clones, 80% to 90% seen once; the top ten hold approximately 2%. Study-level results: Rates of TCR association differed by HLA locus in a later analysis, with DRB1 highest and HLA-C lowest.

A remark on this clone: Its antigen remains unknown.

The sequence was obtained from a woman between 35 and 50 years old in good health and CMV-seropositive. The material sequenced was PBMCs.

CDR3 sequence: CASSEPGGLVYEQYF. The CDR3 DNA reads TGTGCCAGCAGCGAACCGGGGGGACTAGTCTACGAGCAGTACTTC. V gene TRBV27 combines with J gene TRBJ2-7, with TRBD2 matching over 8 bases. CDR3 length equals 15 residues. V trimming: 6 bases; J trimming: 3 bases; junction bases outside the gene matches: 10. Germline CDR1 is MNHEY and CDR2 is SMNVEV (reference sequence).